This T cell receptor (beta chain) was found in a study of control samples from healthy donors and cancer patients. CDR1 is LGHDT, CDR2 YNNKEL, per germline (reference sequence). The CDR3 contains 14 residues. Germline trimming cut 3 bases from V and 4 bases from J; bases unmatched to any gene: 4. The method was immunoSEQ multiplex PCR; TCRdb's version includes in-frame clones alone and lacks a portion of them. The table shows fewer than 80,000 clones, with around 89% occurring only once. The material sequenced was PBMCs. The V call is TRBV3-1 (or the pseudogene TRBV3-2), the J call TRBJ1-1; 8 bases agree with TRBD1. This TCR was recovered from a man aged 55 to 70 with colorectal cancer. The CDR3 loop reads CASSHPTGGTEAFF. The CDR3 bases are TGTGCCAGCAGCCACCCTACAGGGGGCACTGAAGCTTTCTTT.